This is a list of T cell receptor beta chains from one sample in a study of post-analysis software for immune sequencing data. TCRdb independently ran MiXCR on the PCR reads; one entry per CDR3 protein. The sample lists approximately 360,000 distinct CDR3 sequences; around a third were seen once. Material for sequencing was blood. The receptor source for this set is a girl between 5 and 17 years old with multiple sclerosis. The CDR3 runs from the conserved cysteine through the conserved F or W. The D gene is left open where the match is weak. The size entry is marked missing in some rows and otherwise reads once, few, many or a size class.

D,size,V,J,CDR3,DNA
TRBD1,NA,TRBV11-2,TRBJ2-5,CASSLGQGAYETQYF,TGTGCCAGCAGCTTGGGACAGGGGGCATATGAGACCCAGTACTTC
TRBD1,few,TRBV5-1,TRBJ1-2,CVSSGTAIGYTF,TGCGTCAGCAGCGGGACAGCGATTGGCTACACCTTC
TRBD2,NA,TRBV5-1,TRBJ2-1,CASSFERGPYNEQFF,TGCGCCAGCAGCTTTGAGCGGGGACCCTACAATGAGCAGTTCTTC
TRBD2,few,TRBV6-2/TRBV6-3,TRBJ2-1,CASSSTSGGRNEQFF,TGTGCCAGCAGTTCTACTAGCGGGGGGAGGAATGAGCAGTTCTTC
NA,few,TRBV20-1,TRBJ2-5,CSADVRTQETQYF,TGCAGTGCTGACGTACGGACTCAAGAGACCCAGTACTTC
NA,NA,TRBV19,TRBJ1-5,CASSTTGTLNQPQHF,TGTGCCAGTAGTACCACCGGGACCCTCAATCAGCCCCAGCATTTT
NA,NA,TRBV20-1,TRBJ1-4,CSATRGSGEKLFF,TGCAGTGCCACAAGAGGCTCGGGTGAAAAACTGTTTTTT
NA,NA,TRBV12-3/TRBV12-4,TRBJ1-5,CASTPYGPNQPQHF,TGTGCCAGCACCCCCTATGGTCCGAATCAGCCCCAGCATTTT
NA,NA,TRBV12-3/TRBV12-4,TRBJ2-5,CASREDRWTQYF,TGTGCCAGCAGAGAGGACCGGTGGACCCAGTACTTC
NA,few,TRBV15,TRBJ2-7,CATRGDPSYEQYF,TGTGCCACCAGGGGGGACCCCTCCTACGAGCAGTACTTC
TRBD1,NA,TRBV28,TRBJ2-7,CASSAAGQGPRSYEQYF,TGTGCCAGCTCCGCCGCGGGACAGGGGCCGAGATCCTACGAGCAGTACTTC
NA,few,TRBV29-1,TRBJ1-2,CSVEEVSPYGYTF,TGCAGCGTGGAGGAGGTCAGCCCCTATGGCTACACCTTC
TRBD1,NA,TRBV5-1,TRBJ2-5,CASSTGQVGETQYF,TGCGCCAGCAGCACCGGACAGGTCGGGGAGACCCAGTACTTC
NA,NA,TRBV20-1,TRBJ1-5,CSAKQGPSNQPQHF,TGCAGTGCAAAACAGGGACCGAGCAATCAGCCCCAGCATTTT
NA,NA,TRBV7-2,TRBJ2-1,CASSLAGTQLFF,TGTGCCAGCAGCTTAGCTGGGACTCAGCTGTTCTTC
NA,few,TRBV28,TRBJ2-7,CAGPYEQYF,TGTGCGGGGCCCTACGAGCAGTACTTC
NA,NA,TRBV6-5,TRBJ1-5,CASSGRESQPQHF,TGTGCCAGCAGCGGCAGGGAAAGTCAGCCCCAGCATTTT
NA,few,TRBV9,TRBJ1-1,CASSPRGLTEAFF,TGTGCCAGCAGCCCCCGAGGCCTCACTGAAGCTTTCTTT
TRBD2,NA,TRBV2,TRBJ2-1,CASLEGLVGDEQFF,TGTGCCAGCTTAGAAGGACTAGTAGGCGATGAGCAGTTCTTC
NA,NA,TRBV6-5,TRBJ2-2,CANSPTRSTGELFF,TGTGCCAACAGTCCCACCCGGAGCACCGGGGAGCTGTTTTTT
TRBD1,NA,TRBV7-3,TRBJ2-1,CASSPDRAYNEQFF,TGTGCCAGCAGCCCGGACAGGGCCTACAATGAGCAGTTCTTC
NA,many,TRBV12-3/TRBV12-4,TRBJ2-7,CASSFPGGEQYF,TGTGCCAGCAGTTTCCCGGGCGGCGAGCAGTACTTC
NA,NA,TRBV29-1,TRBJ1-1,CSAVEGEAFF,TGCAGCGCCGTGGAAGGGGAAGCTTTCTTT
NA,NA,TRBV7-9,TRBJ2-1,CASSPSLNEQFF,TGTGCCAGCAGCCCCAGTCTAAATGAGCAGTTCTTC
NA,NA,TRBV27,TRBJ1-1,CASSFRATTEAFF,TGTGCCAGCAGTTTCCGAGCGACGACTGAAGCTTTCTTT
TRBD1,many,TRBV29-1,TRBJ1-2,CSVADRRYGYTF,TGCAGCGTCGCGGACAGGCGCTATGGCTACACCTTC
NA,NA,TRBV4-1,TRBJ2-7,CASSLRNGYEQYF,TGCGCCAGCAGCCTCCGGAACGGGTACGAGCAGTACTTC
TRBD2,NA,TRBV7-9,TRBJ2-7,CASSALAGGPPEQYF,TGTGCCAGCAGCGCGCTAGCGGGGGGGCCTCCCGAGCAGTACTTC
NA,NA,TRBV10-3,TRBJ2-1,CAIRAPGYNEQFF,TGTGCCATCCGGGCCCCCGGGTACAATGAGCAGTTCTTC
NA,NA,TRBV4-1,TRBJ2-4,CASSHPGLGRLGEQYF,TGCGCCAGCAGCCATCCCGGGTTGGGCAGACTTGGGGAGCAGTACTTC
TRBD1,once,TRBV12-3/TRBV12-4,TRBJ1-5,CASSPGTGGFRSNQPQHF,TGTGCCAGCAGCCCCGGGACAGGGGGTTTCAGGAGCAATCAGCCCCAGCATTTT
NA,NA,TRBV20-1,TRBJ2-7,CSASRDSNEQYF,TGCAGTGCTAGCAGGGACTCCAACGAGCAGTACTTC
NA,NA,TRBV20-1,TRBJ2-7,CSAPTESSYEQYF,TGCAGTGCCCCGACAGAGAGCTCCTACGAGCAGTACTTC
NA,NA,TRBV27,TRBJ1-5,CASSPQGPNQPQHF,TGTGCCAGCAGCCCTCAAGGACCCAATCAGCCCCAGCATTTT
TRBD1,NA,TRBV12-3/TRBV12-4,TRBJ2-3,CASSVKTGGFRTDTEYF,TGTGCCAGCAGTGTTAAGACAGGGGGATTTCGCACAGATACGGAGTATTTT
NA,NA,TRBV7-8,TRBJ2-7,CASSFPDSYEQYF,TGTGCCAGCAGCTTCCCAGATTCCTACGAGCAGTACTTC
NA,few,TRBV7-8,TRBJ2-2,CASSLAQGNTGELFF,TGTGCCAGCAGCTTAGCCCAGGGGAACACCGGGGAGCTGTTTTTT
NA,few,TRBV3-1,TRBJ2-2,CASSQDVWGTGELFF,TGTGCCAGCAGCCAAGATGTCTGGGGGACCGGGGAGCTGTTTTTT
TRBD1,NA,TRBV3-1,TRBJ2-2,CASSQGLGQGSSGERFF,TGTGCCAGCAGCCAAGGCCTGGGACAGGGGTCATCCGGGGAGCGGTTTTTT
NA,NA,TRBV9,TRBJ2-5,CASSVEETGGQYF,TGTGCCAGCAGCGTAGAGGAGACTGGGGGCCAGTACTTC